This T cell receptor beta chain was captured by sequencing in a study of T-cell reconstitution after alpha-beta-depleted transplantation in children. Overall study results and limits: T-cell counts and diversity at one year following transplant were attributed mainly to newly produced T cells.

Trimming stripped 0 bases from V and 4 bases from J, with 7 bases between. There are 13 residues in the CDR3. Per germline, CDR1 GTSNPN and CDR2 SVGIG (reference sequence). This clonotype was seen at least ten times. Its antigen remains unknown. Researchers prepared the TCRbeta library using unique molecular identifiers, the study reports. TCRdb re-called the PCR reads with MiXCR, one entry per CDR3 protein. In the table there are about 230,000 distinct CDR3 sequences, roughly 11% of which are singletons. The sample consisted of PBMCs, taken before TCRalphabeta/CD19-depleted stem cell transplant. This rearrangement joins TRBV30 to TRBJ1-3; unclear D gene. This clonotype originated in a child less than two years old with acute myeloid leukemia, due to receive a stem cell transplant. The CDR3 loop reads CAWSVTSGNTIYF. The CDR3 DNA sequence: TGTGCCTGGAGTGTAACTTCGGGAAACACCATATATTTT.